This T cell receptor beta chain was documented in a study of T cells in Graves' hyperthyroidism and ophthalmopathy. Overall study: It was at initial diagnosis, before any treatment, that peripheral blood was collected.

Regions amplified from RNA transcripts were the TCR beta CDR3 regions. RT-PCR in the first round (using the HTBI primer set) targeted the TCR CDR3. Using its own MiXCR run on the multiplex PCR reads, TCRdb lists one record per CDR3 protein. The sample yields hundreds of thousands of distinct CDR3 sequences, more than 11% seen once. The definition of stable Graves' hyperthyroidism was no ophthalmopathy progression within 18 months. Diagnosing involved the use of clinical symptoms, serum thyroxine and TRAb, thyroid ultrasound and orbital computed tomography. The source of the PBMCs was 8 to 10 ml of fresh peripheral blood. This clonotype was observed at least ten times. The CDR3 consists of 14 residues. Germline CDR1 SGHRS, CDR2 YFSETQ. Trimming removed 2 bases from V and 3 bases from J; junction bases left unmatched: 1.

Sequencing was done on a sample of blood. This chain uses TRBV5-1 with TRBJ2-7; 11 bases map to TRBD2. The receptor comes from a woman aged 25 to 39 with Graves' hyperthyroidism. The CDR3 DNA reads as TGCGCCAGCAGCTTCGGGACTAGCGGCTACGAGCAGTACTTC. Its translation: CASSFGTSGYEQYF.